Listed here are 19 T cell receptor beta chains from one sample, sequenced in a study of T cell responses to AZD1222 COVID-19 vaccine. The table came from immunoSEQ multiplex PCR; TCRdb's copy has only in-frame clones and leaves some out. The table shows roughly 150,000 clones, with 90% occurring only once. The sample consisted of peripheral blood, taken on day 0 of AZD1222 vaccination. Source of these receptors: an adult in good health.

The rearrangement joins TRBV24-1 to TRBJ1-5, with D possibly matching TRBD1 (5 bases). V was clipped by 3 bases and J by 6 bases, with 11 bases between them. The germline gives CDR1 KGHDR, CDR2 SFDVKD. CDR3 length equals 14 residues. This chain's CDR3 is CATSDPRGGQPQHF. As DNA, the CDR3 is TGTGCCACCAGTGATCCGAGGGGAGGTCAGCCCCAGCATTTT.

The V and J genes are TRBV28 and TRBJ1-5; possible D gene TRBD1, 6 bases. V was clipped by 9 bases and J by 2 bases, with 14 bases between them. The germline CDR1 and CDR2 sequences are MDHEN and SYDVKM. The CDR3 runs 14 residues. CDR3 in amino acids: CASTGHRGNQPQHF. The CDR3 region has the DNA TGTGCCAGTACCGGGCACAGGGGCAATCAGCCCCAGCATTTT.

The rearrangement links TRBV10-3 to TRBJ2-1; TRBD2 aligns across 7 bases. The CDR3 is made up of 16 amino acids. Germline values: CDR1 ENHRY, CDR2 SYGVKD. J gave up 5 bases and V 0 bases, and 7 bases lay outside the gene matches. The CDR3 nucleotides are TGTGCCATCAGTGAGTCGAGAGGACTAGGGAACAATGAGCAGTTCTTC. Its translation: CAISESRGLGNNEQFF.

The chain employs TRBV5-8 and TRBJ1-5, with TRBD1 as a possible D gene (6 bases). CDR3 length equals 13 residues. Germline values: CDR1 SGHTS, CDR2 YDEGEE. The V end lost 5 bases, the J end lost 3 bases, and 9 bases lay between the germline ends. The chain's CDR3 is CASSGQFNQPQHF. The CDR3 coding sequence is TGTGCCAGCAGTGGACAGTTCAATCAGCCCCAGCATTTT.

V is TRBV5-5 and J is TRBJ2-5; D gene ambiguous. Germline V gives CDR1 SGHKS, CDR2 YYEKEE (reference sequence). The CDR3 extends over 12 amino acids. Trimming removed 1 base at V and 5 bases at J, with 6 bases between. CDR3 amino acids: CASSLQPETQYF. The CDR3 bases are TGTGCCAGCAGCTTGCAACCGGAGACCCAGTACTTC.

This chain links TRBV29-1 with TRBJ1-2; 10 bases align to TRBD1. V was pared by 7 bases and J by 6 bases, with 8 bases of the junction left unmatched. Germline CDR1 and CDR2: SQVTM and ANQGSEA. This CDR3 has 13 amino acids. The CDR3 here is CSADGQGDDGYTF. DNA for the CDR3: TGCAGCGCAGACGGACAGGGGGACGATGGCTACACCTTC.

CDR3 region: CASSSGTGGRNIQYF. CDR3 DNA: TGTGCCAGCAGTTCCGGGACTGGCGGGAGGAACATTCAGTACTTC. The V call is TRBV27, the J call TRBJ2-4; the match to TRBD2 covers 8 bases. Trimming took 4 bases from V and 7 from J; bases not matched to a gene: 9. Germline assignment: CDR1 MNHEY and CDR2 SMNVEV (reference sequence). The CDR3 runs to 15 residues.

The CDR3 coding sequence is TGTGCCAGCACTGACCTCAGGGACACTGAAGCTTTCTTT. Amino acid sequence: CASTDLRDTEAFF. The chain links TRBV28 to TRBJ1-1, with D possibly being TRBD1 (5 bases). V lost 7 bases, J lost 3 bases, and 12 bases lay in between. In germline, CDR1 is MDHEN, CDR2 SYDVKM. CDR3 length equals 13 residues.

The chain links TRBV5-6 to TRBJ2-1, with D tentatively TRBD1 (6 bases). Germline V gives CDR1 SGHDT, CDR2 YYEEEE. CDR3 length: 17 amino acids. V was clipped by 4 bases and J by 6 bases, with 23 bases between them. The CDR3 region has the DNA TGTGCCAGCAGCCTCGAGTCCCTTCGGGACACTTCCAATGAGCAGTTCTTC. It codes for CASSLESLRDTSNEQFF.

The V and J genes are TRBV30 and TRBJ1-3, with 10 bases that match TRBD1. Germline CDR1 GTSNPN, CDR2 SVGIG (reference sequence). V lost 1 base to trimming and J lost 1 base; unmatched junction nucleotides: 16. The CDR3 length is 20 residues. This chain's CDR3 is CAWSAKRGDRGVKSGNTIYF. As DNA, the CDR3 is TGTGCCTGGAGTGCCAAAAGGGGGGACAGGGGAGTTAAATCTGGAAACACCATATATTTT.

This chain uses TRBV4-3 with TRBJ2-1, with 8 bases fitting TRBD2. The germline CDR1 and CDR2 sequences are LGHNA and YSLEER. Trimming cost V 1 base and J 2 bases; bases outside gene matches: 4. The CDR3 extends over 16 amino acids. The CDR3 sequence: CASSQGFGRAYNEQFF. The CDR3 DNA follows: TGCGCCAGCAGCCAAGGTTTCGGGAGGGCCTACAATGAGCAGTTCTTC.

This CDR3 is CASETETHTPLHF. CDR3 sequence (DNA): TGTGCCAGTGAAACAGAGACCCATACACCCCTCCACTTT. This rearrangement joins TRBV19 to TRBJ1-6; no firm D call. This CDR3 is 13 amino acids long. Trimming took off 8 bases at V and 11 bases at J, with 16 bases between the two ends. Germline assignment: CDR1 LNHDA and CDR2 SQIVND (reference sequence). Together with reference TRBV19 and TRBJ1-6, the CDR3 gives the full variable domain: DGGITQSPKYLFRKEGQNVTLSCEQNLNHDAMYWYRQDPGQGLRLIYYSQIVNDFQKGDIAEGYSVSREKKESFPLTVTSAQKNPTAFYLCASETETHTPLHFGNGTRLTVT.

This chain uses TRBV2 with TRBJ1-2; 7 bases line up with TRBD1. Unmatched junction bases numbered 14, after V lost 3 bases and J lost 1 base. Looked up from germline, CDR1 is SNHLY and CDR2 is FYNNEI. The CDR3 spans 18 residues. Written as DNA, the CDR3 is TGTGCCAGCAGTGATAGAAGGACGCGAGGGGGCTATAACTATGGCTACACCTTC. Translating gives CASSDRRTRGGYNYGYTF.

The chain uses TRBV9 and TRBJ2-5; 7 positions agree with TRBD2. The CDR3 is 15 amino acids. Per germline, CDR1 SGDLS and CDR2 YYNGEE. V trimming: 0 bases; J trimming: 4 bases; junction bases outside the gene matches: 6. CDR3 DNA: TGTGCCAGCAGCGTAGAGGGGCTAGCGGTAGAGACCCAGTACTTC. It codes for CASSVEGLAVETQYF.

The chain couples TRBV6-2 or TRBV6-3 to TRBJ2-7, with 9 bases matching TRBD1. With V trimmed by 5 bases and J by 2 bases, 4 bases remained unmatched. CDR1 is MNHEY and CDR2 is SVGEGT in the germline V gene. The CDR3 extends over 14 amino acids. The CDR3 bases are TGTGCCAGCAGTATACGACAGGGGGCCTACGAGCAGTACTTC. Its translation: CASSIRQGAYEQYF.

CDR3 residues: CASSVEAVNQPQHF. The CDR3 DNA reads as TGTGCCAGCAGCGTAGAGGCAGTTAATCAGCCCCAGCATTTT. The chain uses TRBV6-2 or TRBV6-3 and TRBJ1-5; no definite D call. CDR3 length equals 14 residues. Germline V gene lookup returns CDR1 MNHEY and CDR2 SVGEGT. The germline V and J ends were trimmed by 6 bases and 4 bases, with 13 bases remaining between them.

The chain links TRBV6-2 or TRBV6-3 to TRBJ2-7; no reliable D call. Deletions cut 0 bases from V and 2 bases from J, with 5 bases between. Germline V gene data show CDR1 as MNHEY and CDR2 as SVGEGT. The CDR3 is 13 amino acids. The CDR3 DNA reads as TGTGCCAGCAGTTACTCGAATACCTACGAGCAGTACTTC. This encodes CASSYSNTYEQYF.

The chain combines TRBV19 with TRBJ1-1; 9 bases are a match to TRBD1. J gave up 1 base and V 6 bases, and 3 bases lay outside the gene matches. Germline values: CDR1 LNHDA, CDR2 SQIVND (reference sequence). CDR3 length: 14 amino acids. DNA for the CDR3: TGTGCCAGTAGACCGGGACAGGGGAACACTGAAGCTTTCTTT. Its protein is CASRPGQGNTEAFF.

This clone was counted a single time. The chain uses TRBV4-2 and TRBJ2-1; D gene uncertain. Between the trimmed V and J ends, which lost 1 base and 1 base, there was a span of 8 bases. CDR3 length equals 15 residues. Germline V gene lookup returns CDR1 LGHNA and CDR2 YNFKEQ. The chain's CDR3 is CASSQVPESYNEQFF. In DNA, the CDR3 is TGTGCCAGCAGCCAAGTTCCCGAGTCCTACAATGAGCAGTTCTTC.